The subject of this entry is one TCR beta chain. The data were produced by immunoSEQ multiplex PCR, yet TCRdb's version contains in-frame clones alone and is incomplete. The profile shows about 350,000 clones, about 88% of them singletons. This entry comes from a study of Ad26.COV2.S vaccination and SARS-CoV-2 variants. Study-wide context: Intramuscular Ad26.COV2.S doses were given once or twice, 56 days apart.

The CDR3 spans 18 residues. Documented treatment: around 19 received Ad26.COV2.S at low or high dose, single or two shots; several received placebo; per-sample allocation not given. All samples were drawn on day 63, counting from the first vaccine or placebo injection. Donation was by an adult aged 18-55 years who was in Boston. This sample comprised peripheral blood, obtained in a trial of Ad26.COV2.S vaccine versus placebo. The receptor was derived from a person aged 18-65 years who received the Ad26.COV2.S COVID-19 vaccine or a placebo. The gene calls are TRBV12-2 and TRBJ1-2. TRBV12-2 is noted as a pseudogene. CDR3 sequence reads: CASRLAGVAKKKNYGYTF. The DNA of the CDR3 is TGTGCAAGTCGCTTAGCGGGGGTTGCGAAGAAGAAGAACTATGGCTACACCTTC.